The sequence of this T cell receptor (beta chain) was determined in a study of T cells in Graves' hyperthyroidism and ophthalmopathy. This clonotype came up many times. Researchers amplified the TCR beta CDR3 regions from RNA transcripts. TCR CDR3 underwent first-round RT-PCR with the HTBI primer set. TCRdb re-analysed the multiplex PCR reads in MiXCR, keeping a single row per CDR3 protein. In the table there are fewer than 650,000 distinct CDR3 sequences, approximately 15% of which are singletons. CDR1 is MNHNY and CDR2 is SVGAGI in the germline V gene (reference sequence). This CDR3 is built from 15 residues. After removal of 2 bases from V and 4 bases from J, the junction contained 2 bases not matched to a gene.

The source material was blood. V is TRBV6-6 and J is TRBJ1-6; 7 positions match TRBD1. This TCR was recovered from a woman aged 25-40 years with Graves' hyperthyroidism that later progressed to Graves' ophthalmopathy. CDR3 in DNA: TGTGCCAGCAGTTACGGGACAGAATATAATTCACCCCTCCACTTT. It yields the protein CASSYGTEYNSPLHF.